The 12 T cell receptor beta chains below all came from one sample that was sequenced in a study of shared clonotypes between healthy human individuals. The protocol was immunoSEQ multiplex PCR, while the TCRdb copy is restricted to in-frame clones and leaves out a portion. The sample has millions of clones; about 92% are singletons. Naive CD8 isolation took CD45RO-negative cells positively selected for CCR7 and excluded terminally differentiated effector memory CD45RA+ cells. The sequenced sample was naive CD8+ T cells from PBMCs. The receptors were gathered from a man younger than 35 in good health. Some clones in this sample may be carry-over from other donors' samples.

The V gene is TRBV28, the J gene TRBJ1-1; D gene uncertain. The CDR3 extends over 15 amino acids. Trimming removed 7 bases at V and 0 bases at J, with 15 bases between. Germline loops: CDR1 MDHEN, CDR2 SYDVKM. The CDR3 DNA sequence: TGTGCCAGCACCCTCTCGGTATTCATGAACACTGAAGCTTTCTTT. It yields the protein CASTLSVFMNTEAFF.

CDR3: CASSLANTGELFF. The CDR3 nucleotides read TGTGCCAGCAGCCTGGCGAACACCGGGGAGCTGTTTTTT. The chain couples TRBV14 to TRBJ2-2; D gene uncertain. The CDR3 consists of 13 residues. The germline gives CDR1 SGHDN, CDR2 FVKESK. V lost 4 bases and J 0 bases, leaving 3 bases between the germline ends.

This rearrangement joins TRBV7-9 to TRBJ2-1; D is unclear. CDR1 and CDR2 from the germline V gene are SEHNR and FQNEAQ (reference sequence). This CDR3 is built from 8 residues. CDR3 sequence: CAYNEQFF. In DNA form, the CDR3 reads TGTGCATACAATGAGCAGTTCTTC.

The chain recombines TRBV28 with TRBJ2-7; TRBD2 is a possible D gene (5 bases). The CDR3 length is 14 residues. Trimming cost V 3 bases and J 2 bases, with 11 bases left between them. Germline V CDR1 and CDR2: MDHEN, SYDVKM. CDR3 bases: TGTGCCAGCAGTTTCCTGCAGGAGGCCTACGAGCAGTACTTC. It encodes CASSFLQEAYEQYF.

This chain uses TRBV27 with TRBJ2-3, with D possibly being TRBD2 (7 bases). CDR1 is MNHEY, CDR2 SMNVEV, per germline (reference sequence). V dropped 5 bases and J dropped 3 bases, with 21 bases sitting between them. The CDR3 is 17 residues long. The CDR3 spells CASSPVGGLLGTDTQYF. CDR3 bases: TGTGCCAGCAGTCCCGTGGGGGGGCTATTGGGTACAGATACGCAGTATTTT.

V usage is TRBV5-4 and J usage is TRBJ2-7; D unresolved. Per germline, CDR1 SGHNT and CDR2 YYREEE (reference sequence). The CDR3 spans 12 residues. V dropped 0 bases and J dropped 5 bases, with 6 bases sitting between them. The CDR3 reads CASSLGINEQYF. The CDR3 nucleotides read TGTGCCAGCAGCTTGGGGATAAACGAGCAGTACTTC.

The chain uses TRBV9 and TRBJ2-7; D tentatively reads TRBD1 or TRBD2 (5 bases each). V was pared by 0 bases and J by 5 bases, with 9 bases between. Germline V lookup: CDR1 SGDLS, CDR2 YYNGEE. The CDR3 consists of 13 residues. The CDR3 sequence is CASSVGGKNEQYF. The CDR3 DNA sequence: TGTGCCAGCAGCGTAGGGGGGAAAAACGAGCAGTACTTC.

With regard to this clone: The same CDR3 also results from other DNA sequences found in this sample. The chain links TRBV19 to TRBJ2-2; possibly TRBD1 for D (5 bases). The V end lost 5 bases, the J end lost 5 bases, and 9 bases lay between the germline ends. Germline CDR1 reads LNHDA; CDR2 reads SQIVND (reference sequence). The CDR3 extends over 13 amino acids. CDR3 region: CASSPGLTGELFF. The CDR3 bases are TGTGCCAGTAGTCCAGGGTTGACCGGGGAGCTGTTTTTT.

In its sample, this clone was seen once. The chain joins TRBV7-2 to TRBJ2-3; 7 nucleotides agree with TRBD1. Germline assignment: CDR1 SGHTA and CDR2 FQGNSA. Trimming took 4 bases from V and 2 from J; bases not matched to a gene: 9. The CDR3 has 16 residues. In DNA, the CDR3 is TGTGCCAGCAGCTCACGACAGGGAGTAGACACAGATACGCAGTATTTT. Translation gives CASSSRQGVDTDTQYF.

Concerning this clone: Additional DNA sequences in this sample encode the identical CDR3. J is TRBJ1-5 and V is TRBV27, with no clear D. This CDR3 contains 12 residues. The V gene lost 6 bases and the J gene lost 4 bases, with 7 bases spanning the gap. In germline, CDR1 is MNHEY, CDR2 SMNVEV (reference sequence). The CDR3 bases are TGTGCCAGCAGCTTCATAAATCAGCCCCAGCATTTT. This encodes CASSFINQPQHF.

This clone has just a few counts. The gene calls are TRBV7-9 and TRBJ1-5; 7 bases align to TRBD1. The CDR3 is 14 amino acids. With V trimmed by 5 bases and J by 6 bases, 7 bases remained unmatched. Germline CDR1 reads SEHNR; CDR2 reads FQNEAQ (reference sequence). The CDR3 sequence: CASSPTGDTQPQHF. In DNA form, the CDR3 reads TGTGCCAGCAGCCCTACAGGGGACACTCAGCCCCAGCATTTT.

The chain links TRBV27 to TRBJ2-5; 10 bases are shared with TRBD2. The germline V gene encodes CDR1 MNHEY and CDR2 SMNVEV (reference sequence). V lost 6 bases and J lost 5; bases outside the gene matches: 9. The CDR3 sequence is 15 residues long. DNA of the CDR3: TGTGCCAGCAGCTACTATAGCGGGGGGATGGAGACCCAGTACTTC. This codes for CASSYYSGGMETQYF.